The 18 T cell receptor beta chains below all came from one sample that was sequenced in a study of cytotoxic CD8 clonotypes in ibrutinib-treated CLL. Profiled with immunoSEQ multiplex PCR; TCRdb holds only in-frame clones, not every one. The repertoire includes about 92,000 clones, 60% to 80% of them detected once, and 20% to 25% sits in the top ten. This sample comprised PBMCs, obtained after 24 months of ibrutinib treatment. These receptors were taken from a human donor with chronic lymphocytic leukemia.

This sequence joins TRBV18 and TRBJ2-7, with D unresolved. The V gene lost 3 bases and the J gene lost 3 bases, with 15 bases spanning the gap. Per germline, CDR1 KGHSH and CDR2 LQKENI. This CDR3 has 15 residues. The CDR3 DNA sequence: TGTGCCAGCTCACCTGGGTTAATGACGGTCTACGAGCAGTACTTC. Translation gives CASSPGLMTVYEQYF.

This chain connects TRBV19 to TRBJ1-1; 11 bases align to TRBD1. This CDR3 has 16 amino acids. Trimming at V came to 10 bases and at J to 0 bases, leaving 10 bases not matched to a gene. The germline V gene has CDR1 LNHDA and CDR2 SQIVND (reference sequence). The CDR3 spells CATSRDRGILNTEAFF. The CDR3 region has the DNA TGTGCCACCAGCCGGGACAGGGGGATTTTGAACACTGAAGCTTTCTTT. Based on the CDR3 plus reference TRBV19 and TRBJ1-1, the full variable domain is DGGITQSPKYLFRKEGQNVTLSCEQNLNHDAMYWYRQDPGQGLRLIYYSQIVNDFQKGDIAEGYSVSREKKESFPLTVTSAQKNPTAFYLCATSRDRGILNTEAFFGQGTRLTVV.

This clone was detected a few times. V gene TRBV29-1 combines with J gene TRBJ2-1; no firm D call. Deletions cut 7 bases from V and 4 bases from J, with 5 bases between. The V gene's germline CDR1 is SQVTM and CDR2 ANQGSEA. The CDR3 runs 10 residues. The CDR3 loop reads CSGWYNEQFF. The CDR3 DNA reads as TGCAGCGGATGGTACAATGAGCAGTTCTTC.

The chain links TRBV2 to TRBJ1-5, with a tentative D call TRBD1 (6 bases). There are 13 residues in the CDR3. Germline-derived CDR1 and CDR2 are SNHLY and FYNNEI. V was pared by 7 bases and J by 0 bases, with 7 bases between. DNA of the CDR3: TGTGCCAGCAAGGGGGTTAGCAATCAGCCCCAGCATTTT. It translates to CASKGVSNQPQHF.

The chain carries TRBV18 and TRBJ2-2; no clear D. Germline V gives CDR1 KGHSH, CDR2 LQKENI. The germline V and J ends were trimmed by 4 bases and 2 bases, with 5 bases remaining between them. This CDR3 has 13 amino acids. CDR3 in DNA: TGTGCCAGCTCACATCCCAACACCGGGGAGCTGTTTTTT. Residues: CASSHPNTGELFF.

A single count supports this clone. V is TRBV7-9 and J is TRBJ1-4; 9 positions agree with TRBD1. The germline gives CDR1 SEHNR, CDR2 FQNEAQ (reference sequence). The CDR3 spans 14 residues. The junction had 5 bases not matched to a gene; V was cut back by 5 bases and J by 7 bases. CDR3 bases: TGTGCCAGCAGCGCGGGACAGGGCGGTGAAAAACTGTTTTTT. Translated, it gives CASSAGQGGEKLFF. Based on the CDR3 plus reference TRBV7-9 and TRBJ1-4, the full variable domain is DTGVSQNPRHKITKRGQNVTFRCDPISEHNRLYWYRQTLGQGPEFLTYFQNEAQLEKSRLLSDRFSAERPKGSFSTLEIQRTEQGDSAMYLCASSAGQGGEKLFFGSGTQLSVL.

V and J are TRBV11-2 and TRBJ1-1; no definite D call. V gave up 4 bases and J gave up 1 base, with 10 bases separating them. This CDR3 region has 14 residues. Germline loops: CDR1 SGHAT, CDR2 FQNNGV. This CDR3 is CASSYDPANTEAFF. In DNA, the CDR3 is TGTGCCAGCAGCTACGACCCGGCGAACACTGAAGCTTTCTTT. The entire variable domain, with the rest obtained from reference TRBV11-2 and TRBJ1-1, is as follows: EAGVAQSPRYKIIEKRQSVAFWCNPISGHATLYWYQQILGQGPKLLIQFQNNGVVDDSQLPKDRFSAERLKGVDSTLKIQPAKLEDSAVYLCASSYDPANTEAFFGQGTRLTVV.

V gene TRBV27 combines with J gene TRBJ1-5, with D unresolved. The CDR3 is 15 residues long. The germline V and J ends were trimmed by 5 bases and 0 bases, with 11 bases remaining between them. The germline gives CDR1 MNHEY, CDR2 SMNVEV (reference sequence). The CDR3 is CASSLSWGSNQPQHF. In DNA form, the CDR3 reads TGTGCCAGCAGTCTTTCTTGGGGTAGCAATCAGCCCCAGCATTTT.

The chain employs TRBV7-8 and TRBJ2-7; D is unclear. Germline values: CDR1 SGHVS, CDR2 FQNEAQ. V was cut by 0 bases and J by 3 bases, with 12 bases left in between. The CDR3 consists of 15 residues. Here the CDR3 DNA reads TGTGCCAGCAGCTTAGCTCAGTCCGGTAACTACGAGCAGTACTTC. Translating it yields CASSLAQSGNYEQYF. Full variable domain (outside the CDR3, taken from reference TRBV7-8 and TRBJ2-7): GAGVSQSPRYKVAKRGQDVALRCDPISGHVSLFWYQQALGQGPEFLTYFQNEAQLDKSGLPSDRFFAERPEGSVSTLKIQRTQQEDSAVYLCASSLAQSGNYEQYFGPGTRLTVT.

The J gene is TRBJ1-2, the V gene TRBV27, with a weak D call TRBD1 (5 bases). This CDR3 spans 10 amino acids. CDR1 and CDR2 (germline): MNHEY, SMNVEV (reference sequence). V lost 10 bases and J 6 bases, leaving 9 bases between the germline ends. CDR3 sequence: CATRQNGYTF. The CDR3 coding sequence is TGTGCCACCCGACAGAATGGCTACACCTTC.

The chain is built from TRBV6-6 and TRBJ2-5, with 7 bases identical to TRBD1. Germline CDR1 is MNHNY and CDR2 is SVGAGI (reference sequence). Trimming took 6 bases from V and 4 from J; bases not matched to a gene: 5. The CDR3 has 13 residues. DNA for the CDR3: TGTGCCAGCAGCCGGGACAGCCGAGAGACCCAGTACTTC. The encoded protein is CASSRDSRETQYF.

The CDR3 loop reads CASSYTGTSHEQYF. CDR3 nucleotide sequence: TGTGCCAGCAGCTACACCGGGACTAGCCACGAGCAGTACTTC. The chain is built from TRBV13 and TRBJ2-7; 9 nucleotides line up with TRBD2. The trim removed 4 bases at V and 5 bases at J, leaving 6 bases unmatched. CDR3 length equals 14 residues. Per the germline V gene, CDR1 is PRHDT and CDR2 is FYEKMQ (reference sequence). The complete variable domain, with remaining parts taken from reference TRBV13 and TRBJ2-7, reads AAGVIQSPRHLIKEKRETATLKCYPIPRHDTVYWYQQGPGQDPQFLISFYEKMQSDKGSIPDRFSAQQFSDYHSELNMSSLELGDSALYFCASSYTGTSHEQYFGPGTRLTVT.

The chain recombines TRBV28 with TRBJ1-3; unclear D gene. The CDR3 spans 16 residues. The germline V gene encodes CDR1 MDHEN and CDR2 SYDVKM. V was clipped by 5 bases and J by 2 bases, with 16 bases between them. DNA for the CDR3: TGTGCCAGCAGTCATGGGAGGCGATCTACTGGAAACACCATATATTTT. It specifies CASSHGRRSTGNTIYF.

This clone was detected only once. The V call is TRBV7-3, the J call TRBJ2-1; 7 nucleotides match TRBD1. In germline, CDR1 is SGHTA, CDR2 FQGTGA. The CDR3 length is 15 residues. V gave up 5 bases and J gave up 0 bases; unmatched junction bases: 4. Here the CDR3 DNA reads TGTGCCAGCAGCGAGGGGGCCTTCTCCTACAATGAGCAGTTCTTC. Its protein product is CASSEGAFSYNEQFF.

The V call is TRBV2, the J call TRBJ2-5, with a weak D call TRBD2 (6 bases). There are 14 residues in the CDR3. Trimming cost V 7 bases and J 5 bases, with 17 bases left between them. Germline-derived CDR1 and CDR2 are SNHLY and FYNNEI. The CDR3 is CASTRGRTGETQYF. DNA for the CDR3: TGTGCCAGCACTCGAGGGAGGACTGGGGAGACCCAGTACTTC.

The V gene is TRBV7-9, the J gene TRBJ2-2; 7 positions agree with TRBD2. V lost 4 bases to trimming and J lost 4 bases; unmatched junction nucleotides: 9. Germline V gene data show CDR1 as SEHNR and CDR2 as FQNEAQ (reference sequence). This CDR3 is 16 amino acids long. CDR3 bases: TGTGCCAGCAGCTCCGCCCCGACTAGCATCACCGGGGAGCTGTTTTTT. It translates to CASSSAPTSITGELFF.

The chain employs TRBV11-3 and TRBJ2-2; D is ambiguous. CDR1 is SGHNT, CDR2 YENEEA, per germline. This CDR3 has 12 residues. V was pared by 5 bases and J by 5 bases, with 6 bases between. The CDR3 DNA follows: TGTGCCAGCAGCCACGGAACCGGGGAGCTGTTTTTT. This codes for CASSHGTGELFF.

As DNA, the CDR3 is TGTGCCATCAGTGAGTCGTGGTCTCGCGGGGGCTACACCTTC. As protein: CAISESWSRGGYTF. This chain joins TRBV10-3 and TRBJ1-2; unclear D gene. The germline gives CDR1 ENHRY, CDR2 SYGVKD. This CDR3 region has 14 residues. The ends were cut back, 0 bases at V and 8 bases at J, with 13 bases in the middle.